Listed below are T cell receptor beta chains from one sample, sequenced in a study of brain T cells in children with intractable seizures. Here immunoSEQ multiplex PCR was the method, and the copy in TCRdb shows in-frame clones only, minus some. The sample carries around 80,000 clones, around 91% recorded once. The source material was peripheral blood, sampled at surgery. These receptors originate from a girl aged 2-10 years with Rasmussen encephalitis and intractable seizures. Each CDR3 is given with its conserved first and last residue. For some rows the clone size is stated as once, few or many, or as a class when expanded; others skip it.

-,TRBJ2-5,TRBV30,CAGSRGETQYF
-,TRBJ1-1,TRBV18,CASSSQRAEGEAFF
-,TRBJ2-3,TRBV2,CASSVQGILNTDTQYF
-,TRBJ1-4,TRBV5-1,CASSLAGSEKLFF
-,TRBJ2-1,TRBV14,CASSFGLAGPNEQFF
-,TRBJ2-5,TRBV5-4,CASSSPGQQALETQYF
once,TRBJ1-1,TRBV9,CASSVDGTGNTEAFF
once,TRBJ1-2,TRBV6-1,CASSERVGYGYTF
-,TRBJ2-5,TRBV27,CASSFVGSPIPETQYF
-,TRBJ2-3,TRBV2,CASSRDRGADTQYF
-,TRBJ1-5,TRBV7-9,CASSSQDRGNQPQHF
-,TRBJ1-1,TRBV7-3,CASSLTENTEAFF
-,TRBJ2-2,TRBV19,CASSLRTPSTGELFF
-,TRBJ2-7,TRBV6-5,CASSSTTYEQYF
few,TRBJ2-5,TRBV30,CAWSVKETQYF
-,TRBJ2-7,TRBV20-1,CSASGDSLGEQYF
-,TRBJ2-1,TRBV30,CAWGDSSSYNEQFF
-,TRBJ1-2,TRBV7-9,CASSLAGAGYTF
-,TRBJ1-3,TRBV9,CASSVTGVAGNTIYF
once,TRBJ2-7,TRBV7-8,CASRSRQGTYEQYF
-,TRBJ1-2,TRBV27,CASSSLPGTGVFYGYTF
-,TRBJ2-1,TRBV5-1,CARSLDGGLGLGYNEQFF
-,TRBJ2-3,TRBV28,CASSPLHGTLSTQYF
-,TRBJ2-7,TRBV19,CASSYATGQPFF
-,TRBJ1-6,TRBV18,CASSPGQYNSPLHF
-,TRBJ1-5,TRBV4-1,CASSKEEGISQPQHF
-,TRBJ2-5,TRBV7-3,CASSDGTSGRGETQYF
-,TRBJ2-2,TRBV3-1/TRBV3-2,CASSQDRVTGELFF
-,TRBJ1-2,TRBV7-2,CASSLAERGYTF
-,TRBJ2-2,TRBV19,CASSRLAGATGELFF